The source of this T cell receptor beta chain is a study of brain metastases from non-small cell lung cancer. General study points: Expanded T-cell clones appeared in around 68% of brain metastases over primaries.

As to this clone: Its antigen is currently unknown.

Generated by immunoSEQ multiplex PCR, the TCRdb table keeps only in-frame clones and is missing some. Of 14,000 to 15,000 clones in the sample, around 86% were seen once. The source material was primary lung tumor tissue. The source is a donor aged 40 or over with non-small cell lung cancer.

DNA for the CDR3: TGTGCCAGCAGCTTAGGGCCGGGGGGCCCCTATAATTCACCCCTCCACTTT. As protein: CASSLGPGGPYNSPLHF. The chain links TRBV7-6 to TRBJ1-6, with D perhaps matching TRBD1 (6 bases). CDR1 and CDR2 from the germline V gene are SGHVS and FNYEAQ. Trimming left V 1 base short and J 2 bases short, with 12 bases between. The CDR3 totals 17 residues. Complete variable domain (other parts from reference TRBV7-6 and TRBJ1-6): GAGVSQSPRYKVTKRGQDVALRCDPISGHVSLYWYRQALGQGPEFLTYFNYEAQQDKSGLPNDRFSAERPEGSISTLTIQRTEQRDSAMYRCASSLGPGGPYNSPLHFGNGTRLTVT.